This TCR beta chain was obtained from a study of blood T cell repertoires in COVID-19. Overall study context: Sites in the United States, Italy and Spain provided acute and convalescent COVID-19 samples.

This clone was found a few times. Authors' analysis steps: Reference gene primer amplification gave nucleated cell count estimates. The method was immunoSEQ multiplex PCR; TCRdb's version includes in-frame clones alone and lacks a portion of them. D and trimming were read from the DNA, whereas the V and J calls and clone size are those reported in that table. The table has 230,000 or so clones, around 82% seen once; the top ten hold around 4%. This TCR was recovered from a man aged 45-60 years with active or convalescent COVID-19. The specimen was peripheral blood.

CDR3 loop: CASSSGRAYEQYF. As DNA, the CDR3 is TGTGCCAGCAGCTCGGGCAGGGCCTACGAGCAGTACTTC. J is TRBJ2-7 and V is TRBV7-9; D might be TRBD1 (5 bases). This CDR3 region has 13 residues. V lost 4 bases and J 2 bases, leaving 9 bases between the germline ends. Per germline, CDR1 SEHNR and CDR2 FQNEAQ (reference sequence). Full variable domain (outside the CDR3, taken from reference TRBV7-9 and TRBJ2-7): DTGVSQNPRHKITKRGQNVTFRCDPISEHNRLYWYRQTLGQGPEFLTYFQNEAQLEKSRLLSDRFSAERPKGSFSTLEIQRTEQGDSAMYLCASSSGRAYEQYFGPGTRLTVT.